The text below deals with one T cell receptor (beta chain). One end of the junction fails to match germline, which may point to a read error. CDR3 length: 15 amino acids. Germline V CDR1 and CDR2: SSHAT, FNYEAQ (reference sequence). The data are from a study of blood T cell repertoires in COVID-19. About the research overall: Acute and convalescent COVID-19 samples came from the United States, Italy and Spain. PBMCs, B-cell-depleted T cells, or T cells provided the cDNA or gDNA that made up the material.

Among Cohort 3 donors, those recovered had two negative PCRs, clearance, or symptom resolution. Authors' processing steps: Amplified reference gene primers provided the basis for estimating nucleated cell counts. The assay was immunoSEQ multiplex PCR, and TCRdb's table has in-frame clones only and misses some. Clonal size and the V and J genes are those of that table, whereas D and trimming came from the DNA. The data show approximately 310,000 clones, over 75% seen once. The TCR sequence derives from a man aged 30 to 39 who had recovered from COVID-19. Sequenced material: PBMCs or T cells enriched from blood (not recorded which). The J gene is TRBJ2-1, the V gene TRBV7-7; tentative D call: TRBD2 (6 bases). CDR3 region: CASSPGGAFNNEQFF. In nucleotides, the CDR3 is TGTGCTAGCAGCCCCGGGGGAGCGTTCAACAATGAGCAGTTCTTC.